These 17 T cell receptor beta chains came from one sample sequenced in a study of tumor and adjacent non-tumor tissue in lung cancer. This sample's RNA came from whole unsorted tissue. TCRbeta libraries were built with three rounds of nested PCR, modified from ARM-PCR. MiXCR was run by TCRdb on the multiplex PCR reads, yielding one entry per CDR3 protein. Among about 93,000 distinct CDR3 sequences listed, approximately 70% were seen once. Sequencing was carried out using lung tumor tissue. The receptors shown here come from a man between 60 and 75 years old with non-small cell lung cancer.

This clonotype was recorded a few times. The V gene is TRBV7-9, the J gene TRBJ1-6; 7 bases are shared with TRBD1. The CDR3 is made up of 15 amino acids. Germline CDR1 and CDR2: SEHNR and FQNEAQ (reference sequence). V shed 5 bases, J shed 6 bases, and the junction held 7 bases outside the gene matches. Here the CDR3 DNA reads TGTGCCAGCAGCGGTACAGGGGCCGGTAATTCACCCCTCCACTTT. It yields the protein CASSGTGAGNSPLHF.

J is TRBJ2-7 and V is TRBV11-2, with D possibly TRBD2 on 6 matching bases. The length of the CDR3 is 16 residues. The V and J ends lost 1 base and 8 bases respectively, with 21 bases between them. The germline gives CDR1 SGHAT, CDR2 FQNNGV. This CDR3 is CASSLVGGRGRYKQYF. CDR3 in DNA: TGTGCCAGCAGCTTAGTCGGCGGTCGGGGGAGGTACAAGCAGTACTTC.

With regard to this clonotype: The CDR3 does not end in the conserved phenylalanine or tryptophan, so this is likely a read error. J is TRBJ2-7 and V is TRBV6-5; D uncertain. The germline CDR1 and CDR2 sequences are MNHEY and SVGAGI. The CDR3 sequence is 12 residues long. Trimming removed 9 bases at V and 5 bases at J, with 14 bases between. CDR3 nucleotides: TGTGCCAGGGGCCCTGGGCCCGACGAGCAGTACATC. It specifies CARGPGPDEQYI.

As for this clonotype: Possible read error: a much larger clone is one base away. V gene TRBV20-1 combines with J gene TRBJ2-7; no clear D gene. In germline, CDR1 is DFQATT, CDR2 SNEGSKA (reference sequence). Deletions cut 3 bases from V and 1 base from J, with 13 bases between. This CDR3 has 14 amino acids. This chain's CDR3 is CSASGQKRSYEQYF. The DNA for the CDR3 is TGCAGTGCTAGCGGCCAGAAACGGTCCTACGAGCAGTACTTC.

As to this clonotype: A read error may be the cause here, since a much bigger clone is one base away. CDR3 sequence (DNA): TGCGCCAGCAGTCTAGGGCCGAACATCGGGGAGCTGTTTTTT. It is translated as CASSLGPNIGELFF. The chain uses TRBV5-1 and TRBJ2-2; D is uncertain. Germline V gene lookup returns CDR1 SGHRS and CDR2 YFSETQ. The CDR3 loop spans 14 amino acids.

Note on this clonotype: A junction boundary mismatches the germline segment, possibly from a read error. V usage is TRBV6-6 and J usage is TRBJ2-1, with a tentative D call TRBD1 (5 bases). The CDR3 totals 14 residues. Germline V CDR1 and CDR2: MNHNY, SVGAGI (reference sequence). The CDR3 DNA reads TGTACCAGCAGGGTTGACTTCTCCTACAATGAGCAGTTCTTC. Its protein product is CTSRVDFSYNEQFF.

The sample holds many counts of this clonotype. The chain is built from TRBV6-6 and TRBJ2-3; no firm D call. Trimming took 0 bases from V and 3 from J, leaving 10 bases between them. In germline, CDR1 is MNHNY, CDR2 SVGAGI (reference sequence). The CDR3 sequence is 15 residues long. The CDR3: CASSYSYLGTDTQYF. In DNA form, the CDR3 reads TGTGCCAGCAGTTACTCCTATCTGGGGACAGATACGCAGTATTTT.

This clonotype was detected a few times. This may come from a read error, since a much larger clone is one base off. The rearrangement links TRBV4-3 to TRBJ2-1, with 12 positions matching TRBD2. The end of the DNA fits TRBJ2-7 better, so the J call may be wrong. CDR3 length: 16 residues. Germline V gene lookup returns CDR1 LGHNA and CDR2 YSLEER. CDR3 nucleotide sequence: TGCGCCAGCAGCCAAGATCTCCGGACTAGCGGGGATGAGCAGTACTTC. Translating it yields CASSQDLRTSGDEQYF.

Concerning this clonotype: An end of the junction does not agree with germline; a read error may underlie this. The rearrangement uses TRBV11-3 and TRBJ2-1; no firm D call. There are 13 residues in the CDR3. The V gene's germline CDR1 is SGHNT and CDR2 YENEEA. DNA of the CDR3: TGTGCTAGCAGCTTAGATTTAGTAGATGAGCAGTTCTTC. Its translation is CASSLDLVDEQFF.

Notes on this clonotype: This may come from a read error, since a much larger clone is one base off. The chain couples TRBV5-1 to TRBJ2-7, with 9 bases identical to TRBD1. Germline-derived CDR1 and CDR2 are SGHRS and YFSETQ. The CDR3 loop spans 15 amino acids. In DNA form, the CDR3 reads TGCGCCAGCAGGTCGGGACAGGGTAGGACCTACGAGAAGTACTTC. It encodes CASRSGQGRTYEKYF.

This clonotype has a count of ten or more. The genes are TRBV29-1 and TRBJ1-2, with TRBD1 as a possible D gene (6 bases). This CDR3 is 14 amino acids long. The V end was cut by 1 base, the J end by 7 bases, with 16 bases between. Germline CDR1 is SQVTM and CDR2 is ANQGSEA. The CDR3 protein is CSVEVLGASSGYTF. The CDR3, as DNA: TGCAGCGTTGAAGTTTTGGGGGCCTCGAGTGGCTACACCTTC.

Concerning this clonotype: Mismatch with germline at one junction end may stem from a read error. V usage is TRBV14 and J usage is TRBJ2-1, with a tentative D call TRBD2 (6 bases). The length of the CDR3 is 13 residues. The V gene's germline CDR1 is SGHDN and CDR2 FVKESK. In DNA form, the CDR3 reads TGTCCCAGCAGCCAAGGCGGGACCAATGAGCAGTTCTTC. Translated, it gives CPSSQGGTNEQFF.

This chain links TRBV11-1 with TRBJ1-5, with D perhaps TRBD1 (5 bases). Germline loops: CDR1 SGHAT, CDR2 FQDESV (reference sequence). The CDR3 consists of 11 residues. Trimming shortened V by 6 bases and J by 9 bases, and 9 bases separated the two germline ends. CDR3 bases: TGTGCCAGCAGAAACAGGCCGCCCCAGCATTTT. Translated, it gives CASRNRPPQHF.

Points on this clonotype: At one of its ends the junction is not consistent with the germline gene, which may arise from a read error. The chain is built from TRBV10-3 and TRBJ1-6; 7 nucleotides align to TRBD1. Germline V gene data show CDR1 as ENHRY and CDR2 as SYGVKD. CDR3 size: 16 residues. As DNA, the CDR3 is TGTGTCATCAGTGAGTCCCCTCAGGGGGTAAGGTCACCCCTCCACTTT. Protein: CVISESPQGVRSPLHF.

The chain uses TRBV2 and TRBJ1-1, with D hard to call. Trimming shortened V by 8 bases and J by 6 bases, and 10 bases separated the two germline ends. Per germline, CDR1 SNHLY and CDR2 FYNNEI. This CDR3 is built from 11 residues. This CDR3 reads CASGPYSEAFF. In DNA form, the CDR3 reads TGTGCCAGCGGCCCTTACTCTGAAGCTTTCTTT.

The chain joins TRBV20-1 to TRBJ2-7; D is unclear. This CDR3 is built from 12 residues. With 4 bases removed from V and 2 bases from J, the gap between germline ends came to 9 bases. CDR1 and CDR2 from the germline V gene are DFQATT and SNEGSKA (reference sequence). The CDR3, as DNA: TGCAGTGCTAAAGTCGGACCCTACGAGCAGTACTTC. It specifies CSAKVGPYEQYF.

On this clonotype: A read error may be the cause here, since a much bigger clone is one base away. The chain combines TRBV5-1 with TRBJ2-1, with 7 bases aligning to TRBD1. The germline V gene has CDR1 SGHRS and CDR2 YFSETQ. The CDR3 is 13 amino acids. For the CDR3, the DNA is TGCGCCAGCAGATCGGGACAGTACAATGAGCAGTCCTTC. As protein: CASRSGQYNEQSF. The complete variable domain, with remaining parts taken from reference TRBV5-1 and TRBJ2-1, reads KAGVTQTPRYLIKTRGQQVTLSCSPISGHRSVSWYQQTPGQGLQFLFEYFSETQRNKGNFPGRFSGRQFSNSRSEMNVSTLELGDSALYLCASRSGQYNEQSFGPGTRLTVL.